This T cell receptor (beta chain) comes out of a study of blood T cell repertoires in COVID-19. Study-wide background: Sources were T cells, B-cell-depleted T cells, or PBMCs; the material itself was cDNA or gDNA.

CDR1 is MDHEN and CDR2 is SYDVKM in the germline V gene. Trimming cost V 2 bases and J 11 bases; bases outside gene matches: 13. The CDR3 is made up of 15 amino acids. In the original processing: Amplification with reference gene primers provided the estimates of nucleated cell counts. The data were produced by immunoSEQ multiplex PCR, yet TCRdb's version contains in-frame clones alone and is incomplete. V, J and clone size are taken as reported in that table, and D and trimming were inferred from the DNA itself. The repertoire has approximately 53,000 clones, 65% to 85% of them found once; the top ten carry roughly 17%.

The rearrangement uses TRBV28 and TRBJ1-1, with 8 bases that match TRBD1. What was sequenced was peripheral blood. The TCR comes from a man in his forties or fifties with acute or convalescent COVID-19. CDR3 sequence reads: CASSLGAGGNPAAFF. The CDR3 DNA reads as TGTGCCAGCAGTTTAGGCGCAGGGGGCAATCCGGCGGCTTTCTTT.